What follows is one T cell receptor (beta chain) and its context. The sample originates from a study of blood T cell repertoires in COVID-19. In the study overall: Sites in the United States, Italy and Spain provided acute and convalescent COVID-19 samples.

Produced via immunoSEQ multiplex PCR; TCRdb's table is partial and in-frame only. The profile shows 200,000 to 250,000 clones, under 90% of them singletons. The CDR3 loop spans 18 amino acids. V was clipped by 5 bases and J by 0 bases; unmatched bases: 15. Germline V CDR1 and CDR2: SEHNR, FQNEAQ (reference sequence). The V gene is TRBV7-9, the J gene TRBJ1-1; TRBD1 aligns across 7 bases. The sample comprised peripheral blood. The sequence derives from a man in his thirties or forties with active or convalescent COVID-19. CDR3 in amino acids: CASSHRITGTGVNTEAFF. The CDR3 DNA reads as TGTGCCAGCAGCCATCGCATAACAGGCACAGGGGTGAACACTGAAGCTTTCTTT.